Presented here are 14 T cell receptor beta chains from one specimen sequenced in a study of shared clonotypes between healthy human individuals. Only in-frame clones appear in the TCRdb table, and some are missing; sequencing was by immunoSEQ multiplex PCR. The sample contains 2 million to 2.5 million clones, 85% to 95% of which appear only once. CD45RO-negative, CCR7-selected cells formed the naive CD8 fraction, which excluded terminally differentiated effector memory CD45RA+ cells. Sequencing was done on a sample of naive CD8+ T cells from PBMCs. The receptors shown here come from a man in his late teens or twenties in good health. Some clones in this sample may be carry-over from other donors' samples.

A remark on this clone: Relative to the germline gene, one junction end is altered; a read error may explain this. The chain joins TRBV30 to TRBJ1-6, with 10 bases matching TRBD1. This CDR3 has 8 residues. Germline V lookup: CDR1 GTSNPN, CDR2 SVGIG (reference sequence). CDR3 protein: CAWGQGDF. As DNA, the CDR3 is TGTGCCTGGGGACAGGGGGATTTT.

Written as DNA, the CDR3 is TGTGCCAGCAGATTGGGGGCGCGGGAGGGTTTAGGGACCCAGTACTTC. Protein product: CASRLGAREGLGTQYF. The chain uses TRBV28 and TRBJ2-5; 9 positions match TRBD2. The CDR3 is 16 amino acids. CDR1 is MDHEN, CDR2 SYDVKM, per germline. V trimming: 6 bases; J trimming: 7 bases; junction bases outside the gene matches: 15.

CDR3 nucleotides: TGTGCCAGCAGCACGGCAACAGGGGGGGAGACCCAGTACTTC. Its protein is CASSTATGGETQYF. V gene TRBV7-9 combines with J gene TRBJ2-5; 8 nucleotides align to TRBD1. Germline values: CDR1 SEHNR, CDR2 FQNEAQ (reference sequence). The length of the CDR3 is 14 residues. The V and J ends lost 5 bases and 5 bases, in that order; junction bases with no gene match: 7.

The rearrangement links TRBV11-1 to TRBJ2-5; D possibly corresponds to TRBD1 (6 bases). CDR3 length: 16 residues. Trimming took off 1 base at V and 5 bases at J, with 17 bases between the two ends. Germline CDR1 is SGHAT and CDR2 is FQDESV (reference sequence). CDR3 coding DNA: TGTGCCAGCAGCTTAGACGCGGACAGTTTTTGGGAGACCCAGTACTTC. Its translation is CASSLDADSFWETQYF.

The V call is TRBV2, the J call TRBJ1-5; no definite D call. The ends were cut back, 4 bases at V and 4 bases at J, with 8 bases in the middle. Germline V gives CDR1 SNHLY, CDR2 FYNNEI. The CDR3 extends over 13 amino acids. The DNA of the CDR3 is TGTGCCAGCAGTGGACGGAAGAATCAGCCCCAGCATTTT. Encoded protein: CASSGRKNQPQHF.

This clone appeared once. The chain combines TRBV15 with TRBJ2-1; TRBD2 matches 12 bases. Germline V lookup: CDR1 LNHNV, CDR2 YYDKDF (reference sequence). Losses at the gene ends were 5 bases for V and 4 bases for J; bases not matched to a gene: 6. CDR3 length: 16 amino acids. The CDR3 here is CATSDRTSGMYNEQFF. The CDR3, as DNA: TGTGCCACCAGCGACCGGACTAGCGGGATGTACAATGAGCAGTTCTTC. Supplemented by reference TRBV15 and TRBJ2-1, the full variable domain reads DAMVIQNPRYQVTQFGKPVTLSCSQTLNHNVMYWYQQKSSQAPKLLFHYYDKDFNNEADTPDNFQSRRPNTSFCFLDIRSPGLGDTAMYLCATSDRTSGMYNEQFFGPGTRLTVL.

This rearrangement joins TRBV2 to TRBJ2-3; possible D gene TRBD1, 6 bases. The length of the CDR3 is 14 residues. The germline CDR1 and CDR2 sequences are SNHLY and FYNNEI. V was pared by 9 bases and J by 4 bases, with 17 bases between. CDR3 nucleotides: TGTGCCAGGACCCACTTGGACAGACCAGATACGCAGTATTTT. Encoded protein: CARTHLDRPDTQYF.

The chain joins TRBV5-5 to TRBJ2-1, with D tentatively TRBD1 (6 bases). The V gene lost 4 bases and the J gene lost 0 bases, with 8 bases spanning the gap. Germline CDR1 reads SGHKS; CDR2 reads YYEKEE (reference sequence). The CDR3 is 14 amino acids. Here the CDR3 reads CASSGQSSYNEQFF. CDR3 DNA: TGTGCCAGCAGCGGACAGAGCTCCTACAATGAGCAGTTCTTC.

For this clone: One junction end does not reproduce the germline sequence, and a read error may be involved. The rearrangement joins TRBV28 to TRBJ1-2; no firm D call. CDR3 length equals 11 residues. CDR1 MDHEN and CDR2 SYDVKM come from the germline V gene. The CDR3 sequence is CASSLGPTFSF. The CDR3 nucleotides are TGTGCCAGCAGTTTAGGGCCGACGTTCTCCTTC.

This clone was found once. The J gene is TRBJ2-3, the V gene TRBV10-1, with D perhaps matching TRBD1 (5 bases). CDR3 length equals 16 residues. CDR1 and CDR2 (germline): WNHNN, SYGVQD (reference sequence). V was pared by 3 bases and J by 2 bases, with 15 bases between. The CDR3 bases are TGCGCCAGCAGTGAATTCTTGGACACGGACACAGATACGCAGTATTTT. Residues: CASSEFLDTDTDTQYF.

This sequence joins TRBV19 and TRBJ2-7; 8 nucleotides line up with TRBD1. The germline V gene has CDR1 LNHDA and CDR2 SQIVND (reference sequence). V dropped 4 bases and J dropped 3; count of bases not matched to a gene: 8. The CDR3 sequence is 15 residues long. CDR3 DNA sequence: TGTGCCAGTAGTACAGGGGGCGCAGCTTACTACGAGCAGTACTTC. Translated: CASSTGGAAYYEQYF.

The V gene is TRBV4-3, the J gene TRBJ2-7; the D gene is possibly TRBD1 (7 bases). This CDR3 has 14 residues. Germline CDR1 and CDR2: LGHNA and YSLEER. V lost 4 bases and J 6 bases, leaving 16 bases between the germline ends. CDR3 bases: TGCGCCAGCAGCCCTTCCCGACAGGGAGGCGAGCAGTACTTC. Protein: CASSPSRQGGEQYF.

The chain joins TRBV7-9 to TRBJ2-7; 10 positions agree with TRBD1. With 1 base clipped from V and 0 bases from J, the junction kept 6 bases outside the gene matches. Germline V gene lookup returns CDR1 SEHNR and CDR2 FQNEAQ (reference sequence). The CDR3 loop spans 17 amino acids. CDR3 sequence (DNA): TGTGCCAGCAGCTTAGGCCGGACAGGGGGAGACTCCTACGAGCAGTACTTC. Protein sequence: CASSLGRTGGDSYEQYF.

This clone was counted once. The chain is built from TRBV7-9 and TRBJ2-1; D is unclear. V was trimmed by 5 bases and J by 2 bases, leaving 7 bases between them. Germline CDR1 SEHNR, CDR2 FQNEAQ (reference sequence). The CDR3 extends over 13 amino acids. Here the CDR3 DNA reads TGTGCCAGCAGCGGGGTCGCCTACAATGAGCAGTTCTTC. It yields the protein CASSGVAYNEQFF. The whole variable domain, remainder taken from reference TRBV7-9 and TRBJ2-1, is DTGVSQNPRHKITKRGQNVTFRCDPISEHNRLYWYRQTLGQGPEFLTYFQNEAQLEKSRLLSDRFSAERPKGSFSTLEIQRTEQGDSAMYLCASSGVAYNEQFFGPGTRLTVL.